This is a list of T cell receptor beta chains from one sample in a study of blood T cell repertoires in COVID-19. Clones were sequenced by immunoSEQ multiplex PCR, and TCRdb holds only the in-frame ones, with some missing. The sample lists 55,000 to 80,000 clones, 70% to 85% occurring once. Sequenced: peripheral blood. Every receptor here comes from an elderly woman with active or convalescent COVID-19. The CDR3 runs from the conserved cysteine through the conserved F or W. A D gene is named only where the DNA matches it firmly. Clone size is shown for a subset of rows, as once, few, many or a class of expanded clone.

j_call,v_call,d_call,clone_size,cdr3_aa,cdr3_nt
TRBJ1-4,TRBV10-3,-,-,CATGDNNEKLFF,TGTGCCACCGGGGACAATAATGAAAAACTGTTTTTT
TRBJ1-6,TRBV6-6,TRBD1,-,CASSQGVAENSPLHF,TGTGCCAGCAGTCAGGGGGTCGCGGAAAATTCACCCCTCCACTTT
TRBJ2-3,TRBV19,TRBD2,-,CASSPSGGAGTDTQYF,TGTGCCAGTAGTCCCAGCGGGGGGGCTGGGACAGATACGCAGTATTTT
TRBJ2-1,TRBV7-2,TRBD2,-,CASSLAVSSGGANEQFF,TGTGCCAGCAGCTTAGCGGTATCTAGCGGGGGGGCCAATGAGCAGTTCTTC
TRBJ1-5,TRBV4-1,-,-,CASSLTAGRAQPQHF,TGCGCCAGCAGCCTTACGGCAGGGCGCGCCCAGCCCCAGCATTTT
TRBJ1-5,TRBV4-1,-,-,CASSQEGAVFNQPQHF,TGCGCCAGCAGCCAAGAGGGGGCTGTTTTCAATCAGCCCCAGCATTTT
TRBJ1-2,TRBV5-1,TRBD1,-,CANQGPSGDRGNYGYTF,TGCGCCAACCAAGGTCCCTCGGGGGACAGGGGGAACTATGGCTACACCTTC
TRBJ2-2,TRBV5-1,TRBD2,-,CASSGTSVSGELFF,TGCGCCAGCAGCGGCACTAGCGTGTCCGGGGAGCTGTTTTTT
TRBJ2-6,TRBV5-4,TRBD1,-,CASSLEGTGGSGANVLTF,TGTGCCAGCAGCTTGGAGGGGACAGGGGGCTCTGGGGCCAACGTCCTGACTTTC
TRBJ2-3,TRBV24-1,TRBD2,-,CATSDGGTSGGTDTQYF,TGTGCCACCAGTGACGGGGGGACTAGCGGGGGCACAGATACGCAGTATTTT
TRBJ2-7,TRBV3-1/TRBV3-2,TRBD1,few,CASSDNRGSNEQYF,TGTGCCAGCAGCGATAACAGGGGGTCAAACGAGCAGTACTTC
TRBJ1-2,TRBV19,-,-,CASSINPLRQTNYGYTF,TGTGCCAGTAGTATTAACCCACTGAGACAGACTAACTATGGCTACACCTTC
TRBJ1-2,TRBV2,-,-,CASHREGGYTF,TGTGCCTCACACAGGGAAGGTGGCTACACCTTC
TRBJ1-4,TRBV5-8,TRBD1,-,CASSFWQGVEKLFF,TGTGCCAGCAGCTTCTGGCAGGGGGTAGAAAAACTGTTTTTT
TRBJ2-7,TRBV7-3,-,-,CASSLTARGPLQYF,TGTGCCAGCAGCTTAACGGCCAGGGGTCCGTTGCAGTACTTC
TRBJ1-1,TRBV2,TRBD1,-,CASRETRTGVGEAFF,TGTGCCAGCAGAGAGACAAGGACAGGGGTAGGGGAAGCTTTCTTT
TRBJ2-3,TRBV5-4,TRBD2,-,CASSFTGGSTDTQYF,TGTGCCAGCAGCTTTACGGGGGGGAGCACAGATACGCAGTATTTT
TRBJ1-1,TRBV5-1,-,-,CASSLETGYTEAFF,TGCGCCAGCAGCTTGGAGACGGGGTACACTGAAGCTTTCTTT
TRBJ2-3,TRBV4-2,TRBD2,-,CASSQWTGGPGDTQYF,TGTGCCAGCAGCCAATGGACGGGGGGGCCGGGAGATACGCAGTATTTT
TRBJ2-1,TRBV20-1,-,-,CSASFILRSKNNEQFF,TGCAGTGCTAGTTTCATCTTACGGTCCAAGAACAATGAGCAGTTCTTC
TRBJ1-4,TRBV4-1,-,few,CASSQEPRTANEKLFF,TGCGCCAGCAGCCAAGAACCGAGGACAGCTAATGAAAAACTGTTTTTT
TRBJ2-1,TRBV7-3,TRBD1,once,CASSFDRGAEQFF,TGTGCCAGCAGCTTCGACAGGGGGGCTGAGCAGTTCTTC
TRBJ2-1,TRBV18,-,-,CASSPETRPHEQFF,TGTGCCAGCTCACCGGAGACTAGACCCCATGAGCAGTTCTTC
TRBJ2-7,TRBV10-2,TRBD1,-,CASTQGQGTYEQYF,TGCGCCAGCACCCAGGGACAGGGAACCTACGAGCAGTACTTC
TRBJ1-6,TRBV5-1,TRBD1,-,CASSLRQGDASPLHF,TGCGCCAGCAGCCTTCGACAGGGGGATGCTTCACCCCTCCACTTT
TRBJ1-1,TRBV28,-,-,CASSLWQMNTEAFF,TGTGCCAGCAGTTTATGGCAGATGAACACTGAAGCTTTCTTT
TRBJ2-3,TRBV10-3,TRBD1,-,CAIRTGGTDTQYF,TGTGCCATCAGGACAGGGGGAACAGATACGCAGTATTTT
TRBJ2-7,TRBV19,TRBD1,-,CASRIRDSNYEQYF,TGTGCCAGTAGGATCCGGGACAGCAACTACGAGCAGTACTTC
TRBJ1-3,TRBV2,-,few,CASSSDRGTIYF,TGTGCCAGCAGTTCGGACCGAGGGACCATATATTTT
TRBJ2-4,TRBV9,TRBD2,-,CASALGGRDPWNIQYF,TGTGCCAGCGCCCTGGGGGGGAGGGATCCGTGGAACATTCAGTACTTC
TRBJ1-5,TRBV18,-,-,CASSPPLQQGTQPQHF,TGTGCCAGCTCACCACCGCTTCAGCAGGGAACACAGCCCCAGCATTTT
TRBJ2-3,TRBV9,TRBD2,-,CASSSGLAGGTSTDTQYF,TGTGCCAGCAGCTCGGGACTAGCGGGGGGGACTAGCACAGATACGCAGTATTTT
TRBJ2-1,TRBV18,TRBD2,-,CASTERGFGYNEQFF,TGTGCCAGCACCGAGCGGGGGTTCGGTTACAATGAGCAGTTCTTC
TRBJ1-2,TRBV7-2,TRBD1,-,CASSSRTGGRYGYTF,TGTGCCAGCAGCTCGAGGACAGGGGGGCGTTATGGCTACACCTTC
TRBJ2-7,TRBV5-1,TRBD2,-,CASSLGLSLAGALWYF,TGCGCCAGCAGCTTGGGTCTCTCGCTAGCGGGGGCCCTTTGGTACTTC
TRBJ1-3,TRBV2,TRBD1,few,CASSETGRSNTIYF,TGTGCCAGCAGTGAGACAGGGAGGTCAAACACCATATATTTT
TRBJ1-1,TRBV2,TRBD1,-,CASSQYSGGTEAFF,TGTGCCAGCAGTCAATACTCAGGGGGCACTGAAGCTTTCTTT
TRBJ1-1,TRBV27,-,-,CASSFQGATEAFF,TGTGCCAGCAGTTTTCAGGGCGCGACTGAAGCTTTCTTT
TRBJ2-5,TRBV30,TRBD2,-,CAWTAGAETQYF,TGTGCCTGGACAGCGGGAGCAGAGACCCAGTACTTC
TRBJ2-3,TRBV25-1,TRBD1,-,CASSDPRGSDTQYF,TGTGCCAGCAGTGACCCCAGGGGGTCCGATACGCAGTATTTT
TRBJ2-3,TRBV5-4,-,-,CASSQSGLSTDTQYF,TGTGCCAGCAGCCAAAGCGGGCTTAGCACAGATACGCAGTATTTT
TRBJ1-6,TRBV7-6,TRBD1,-,CASSPMDRGGYNSPLHF,TGTGCCAGCAGCCCGATGGACAGGGGAGGTTATAATTCACCCCTCCACTTT
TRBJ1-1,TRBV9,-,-,CASSVRGLNTEAFF,TGTGCCAGCAGCGTCAGGGGCTTGAACACTGAAGCTTTCTTT
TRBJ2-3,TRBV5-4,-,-,CASSADSTDTQYF,TGTGCCAGCAGCGCGGACTCGACAGATACGCAGTATTTT
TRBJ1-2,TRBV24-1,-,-,CATSDKGASYGYTF,TGTGCCACCAGTGACAAAGGGGCTTCCTATGGCTACACCTTC
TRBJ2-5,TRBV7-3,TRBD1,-,CASSAGTGTGETQYF,TGTGCCAGCAGCGCAGGGACAGGGACGGGGGAGACCCAGTACTTC
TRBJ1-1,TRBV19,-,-,CASSPRLGNTEAFF,TGTGCCAGTAGCCCCCGGCTAGGGAACACTGAAGCTTTCTTT
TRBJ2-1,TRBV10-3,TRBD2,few,CAISESSGSNRQFF,TGTGCCATCAGTGAATCTAGCGGTTCAAATCGGCAGTTCTTC
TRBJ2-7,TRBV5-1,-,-,CASSQQTSYEQYF,TGCGCCAGCAGCCAACAGACCTCCTACGAGCAGTACTTC
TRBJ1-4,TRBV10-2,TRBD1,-,CASSEPQGAREKLFF,TGCGCCAGCAGTGAGCCCCAGGGGGCGCGCGAAAAACTGTTTTTT
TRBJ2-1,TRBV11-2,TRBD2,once,CASSSGLAGHEQFF,TGTGCCAGCAGCTCCGGACTAGCGGGCCATGAGCAGTTCTTC